A selection of T cell receptor beta chains follows, all from one sample in a study of cytomegalovirus exposure and HLA in healthy donors. Method: immunoSEQ multiplex PCR; TCRdb's copy keeps in-frame clones and lacks some. The table shows around 130,000 clones, with around 73% occurring only once. The sequenced material came from PBMCs. The receptors were gathered from a human donor in good health. Both conserved end residues are part of each CDR3. A D gene is named only where the DNA matches it firmly. Size tells how often a clone was seen (once, few, many) or the class of an expanded clone, and some rows leave it out.

clone_size	v_call	d_call	j_call	cdr3_nt	cdr3_aa
once	TRBV11-2	TRBD2	TRBJ2-5	TGTGCCAGCAGCCCTCCCGGGAGGGCCGGAAAGACCCAGTACTTC	CASSPPGRAGKTQYF
NA	TRBV30	TRBD1	TRBJ1-6	TGTGCCTGGAGTGCAACAGGGGGGGTATCCTATAATTTACCCCTCCACTTT	CAWSATGGVSYNLPLHF
NA	TRBV6-6	TRBD1	TRBJ1-6	TGTGCCAGCAGTTACGAACAGGGGGCAGGGTCACCCCTCCACTTT	CASSYEQGAGSPLHF
NA	TRBV25-1	TRBD1	TRBJ1-2	TGTGCCAGCAGTGGCGGACAGGTTGGGAACTATGGCTACACCTTC	CASSGGQVGNYGYTF
NA	TRBV11-1	TRBD2	TRBJ2-5	TGTGCCAGCAGCCAAGGGAGGGGTCGTGAGACCCAGTACTTC	CASSQGRGRETQYF
few	TRBV27	TRBD2	TRBJ2-1	TGTGCCAGCAGCTCTCTAGCGGGAGTAATCTTCTTC	CASSSLAGVIFF
NA	TRBV6-5	TRBD1	TRBJ1-6	TGTGCCAGCAGGGGGACAGGATTTGTCTCACCCCTCCACTTT	CASRGTGFVSPLHF
NA	TRBV7-2	NA	TRBJ1-4	TGTGCCAGCAGCTTAGCTGCAGGGGAAAATGAAAAACTGTTTTTT	CASSLAAGENEKLFF
NA	TRBV7-2	TRBD2	TRBJ2-7	TGTGCCAGCAGCACCCAATTACTAGCGGGACGCGAGCAGTACTTC	CASSTQLLAGREQYF
NA	TRBV29-1	TRBD2	TRBJ2-5	TGCAGCTCGGGGGGGCCGGGAGAGACCCAGTACTTC	CSSGGPGETQYF
NA	TRBV25-1	NA	TRBJ2-6	TGTGCCAGCAGCATGGGCCCTGGGGCCAACGTCCTGACTTTC	CASSMGPGANVLTF